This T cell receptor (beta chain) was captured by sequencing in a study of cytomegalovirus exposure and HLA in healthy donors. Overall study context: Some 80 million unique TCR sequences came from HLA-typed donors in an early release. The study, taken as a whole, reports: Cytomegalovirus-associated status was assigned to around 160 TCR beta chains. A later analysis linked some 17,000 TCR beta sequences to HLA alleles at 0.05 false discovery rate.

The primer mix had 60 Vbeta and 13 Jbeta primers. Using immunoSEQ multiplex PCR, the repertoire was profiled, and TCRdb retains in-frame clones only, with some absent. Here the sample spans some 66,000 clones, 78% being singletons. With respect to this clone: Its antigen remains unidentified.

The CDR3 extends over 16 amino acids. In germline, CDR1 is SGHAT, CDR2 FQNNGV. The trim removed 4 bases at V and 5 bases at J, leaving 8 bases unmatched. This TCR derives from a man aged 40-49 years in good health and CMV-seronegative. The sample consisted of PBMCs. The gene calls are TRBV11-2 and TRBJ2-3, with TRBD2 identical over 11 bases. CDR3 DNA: TGTGCCAGCAGCTCGACCGGGACTAGCGGTGGAGATACGCAGTATTTT. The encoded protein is CASSSTGTSGGDTQYF.